A single sample is the source of the 24 T cell receptor beta chains below, sequenced in a study of blood T cell repertoires in COVID-19. TCRdb's copy holds only in-frame clones and misses some; the assay was immunoSEQ multiplex PCR. Here the sample spans about 170,000 clones, roughly 85% being singletons. Sequencing input: PBMCs or T cells enriched from blood (not recorded which). These receptors came from a woman aged 65 to 85 in a cohort exposed to, infected with or recovered from COVID-19 (not recorded which).

This chain uses TRBV5-5 with TRBJ2-1, with 12 bases fitting TRBD2. CDR3 length: 17 residues. Trimming cost V 0 bases and J 8 bases; bases outside gene matches: 9. Germline CDR1 reads SGHKS; CDR2 reads YYEKEE (reference sequence). CDR3 sequence: CASSLGLAGVSRDEQFF. The CDR3 bases are TGTGCCAGCAGCTTGGGACTAGCGGGAGTTTCGCGTGATGAGCAGTTCTTC.

This clone was recorded only once. This chain joins TRBV11-3 and TRBJ1-1, with a weak D call TRBD1 (5 bases). This CDR3 has 14 residues. Germline V gene sequence: CDR1 SGHNT, CDR2 YENEEA. Trimming removed 2 bases at V and 5 bases at J, with 12 bases between. The CDR3 protein is CASSLTGGGTEAFF. The DNA for the CDR3 is TGTGCCAGCAGCTTAACCGGGGGTGGGACTGAAGCTTTCTTT.

The table lists this clone with a few counts. V is TRBV7-3 and J is TRBJ2-7, with 9 bases aligning to TRBD1. The CDR3 consists of 13 residues. J was trimmed by 7 bases and V by 5 bases; bases with no gene match: 6. The germline V gene encodes CDR1 SGHTA and CDR2 FQGTGA. CDR3 sequence reads: CASSRYRGQEQYF. The CDR3 DNA sequence: TGTGCCAGCAGCCGGTACAGGGGGCAAGAGCAGTACTTC.

This rearrangement joins TRBV7-2 to TRBJ1-3; D call uncertain. The CDR3 is 16 residues long. Trimming stripped 3 bases from V and 3 bases from J, with 15 bases between. In germline, CDR1 is SGHTA, CDR2 FQGNSA. The CDR3 reads CASSFSSALGGNTIYF. The DNA for the CDR3 is TGTGCCAGCAGCTTTTCTAGCGCCTTAGGTGGAAACACCATATATTTT.

V and J are TRBV3-1 (or the pseudogene TRBV3-2) and TRBJ2-3; D might be TRBD1 (5 bases). The germline gives CDR1 LGHDT, CDR2 YNNKEL (reference sequence). V lost 1 base and J lost 6, with 8 bases in between. This CDR3 comprises 13 residues. The CDR3 loop reads CASSQGGADTQYF. CDR3 bases: TGTGCCAGCAGCCAAGGGGGCGCGGATACGCAGTATTTT.

The CDR3 loop is CASRGLAGGPSEQFF. The DNA of the CDR3 is TGTGCCAGCAGGGGACTAGCGGGAGGGCCGAGTGAGCAGTTCTTC. The gene calls are TRBV2 and TRBJ2-1, with 16 bases fitting TRBD2. The CDR3 totals 15 residues. Germline-derived CDR1 and CDR2 are SNHLY and FYNNEI. The V segment lost 6 bases and the J segment 9 bases; nucleotides outside the gene matches: 5.

V and J are TRBV6-5 and TRBJ1-2, with 7 bases that match TRBD1. Germline-derived CDR1 and CDR2 are MNHEY and SVGAGI. This CDR3 has 13 residues. V dropped 2 bases and J dropped 4; count of bases not matched to a gene: 1. For the CDR3, the DNA is TGTGCCAGCAGTTACCACAGGGGCTATGGCTACACCTTC. This gives the protein CASSYHRGYGYTF.

This rearrangement joins TRBV4-2 to TRBJ2-5, with D tentatively TRBD2 (6 bases). V was trimmed by 3 bases and J by 2 bases, leaving 16 bases between them. Germline V gene sequence: CDR1 LGHNA, CDR2 YNFKEQ. The CDR3 totals 16 residues. The CDR3 protein is CASSQNLKGLQETQYF. The CDR3 DNA is TGTGCCAGCAGCCAGAACTTAAAGGGACTTCAAGAGACCCAGTACTTC.

The chain carries TRBV11-3 and TRBJ1-4; TRBD1 is a possible D gene (5 bases). This CDR3 has 14 residues. Looked up from germline, CDR1 is SGHNT and CDR2 is YENEEA. With 3 bases removed from V and 8 bases from J, the gap between germline ends came to 13 bases. CDR3 protein: CASSLGGFTEKLFF. The DNA of the CDR3 is TGTGCCAGCAGCTTGGGGGGGTTTACGGAAAAACTGTTTTTT. The full variable domain, completed using reference TRBV11-3 and TRBJ1-4, is EAGVVQSPRYKIIEKKQPVAFWCNPISGHNTLYWYLQNLGQGPELLIRYENEEAVDDSQLPKDRFSAERLKGVDSTLKIQPAELGDSAVYLCASSLGGFTEKLFFGSGTQLSVL.

V is TRBV2 and J is TRBJ2-7, with D possibly matching TRBD1 (5 bases). CDR3 length: 14 residues. V lost 8 bases and J lost 7, with 21 bases in between. From germline, CDR1 is SNHLY and CDR2 FYNNEI. This chain's CDR3 is CASVPLDISWEQYF. The CDR3 coding sequence is TGTGCCAGCGTCCCCTTGGACATCTCGTGGGAGCAGTACTTC.

The chain employs TRBV13 and TRBJ2-2, with D uncertain. CDR1 and CDR2 from the germline V gene are PRHDT and FYEKMQ (reference sequence). This CDR3 is 13 amino acids long. The V end lost 2 bases, the J end lost 7 bases, and 8 bases lay between the germline ends. In DNA form, the CDR3 reads TGTGCCAGCAGCTTATTCGGCGGCGGGGAGCTGTTTTTT. It translates to CASSLFGGGELFF.

The chain employs TRBV12-5 and TRBJ1-5, with 11 bases that match TRBD1. Per germline, CDR1 LGHNT and CDR2 FRNRAP. The V and J ends lost 4 bases and 6 bases, in that order; junction bases with no gene match: 5. This CDR3 has 15 amino acids. The CDR3 DNA sequence: TGTGCTAGTGGTTCGGGACAGGGGGAAGGTCAGCCCCAGCATTTT. Encoded protein: CASGSGQGEGQPQHF.

The chain joins TRBV7-9 to TRBJ2-2; TRBD2 agrees at 7 bases. Germline loops: CDR1 SEHNR, CDR2 FQNEAQ (reference sequence). V shed 5 bases, J shed 9 bases, and the junction held 6 bases outside the gene matches. This CDR3 contains 13 residues. CDR3 bases: TGTGCCAGCAGCCCAGGGAGGGATCGGGAGCTGTTTTTT. It specifies CASSPGRDRELFF.

This clone was recorded a few times. V gene TRBV27 combines with J gene TRBJ2-3; D is undetermined. The CDR3 covers 15 residues. V was shortened by 5 bases and J by 12 bases, with 24 bases between the two germline ends. From germline, CDR1 is MNHEY and CDR2 SMNVEV (reference sequence). The CDR3 sequence: CASSITGPKYTPQYF. In DNA, the CDR3 is TGTGCCAGCAGTATTACGGGTCCCAAATATACCCCCCAGTATTTT.

This chain links TRBV11-1 with TRBJ2-1; D uncertain. Trimming left V 4 bases short and J 9 bases short, with 10 bases between. The CDR3 contains 12 residues. Germline CDR1 SGHAT, CDR2 FQDESV (reference sequence). The chain's CDR3 is CASSSHASEQFF. The CDR3 DNA reads TGTGCCAGCAGCTCCCACGCCAGTGAGCAGTTCTTC.

The gene calls are TRBV6-2 or TRBV6-3 and TRBJ2-1; D may be TRBD2 (5 bases). Germline loops: CDR1 MNHEY, CDR2 SVGEGT. This CDR3 is 16 amino acids long. Trimming stripped 5 bases from V and 0 bases from J, with 14 bases between. The CDR3 protein is CASSTYSASSYNEQFF. The CDR3, as DNA: TGTGCCAGCAGTACTTATAGCGCGAGCTCCTACAATGAGCAGTTCTTC.

The chain joins TRBV19 to TRBJ1-2; 10 bases match TRBD1. Germline CDR1 is LNHDA and CDR2 is SQIVND (reference sequence). V lost 1 base and J lost 7; bases outside the gene matches: 12. The CDR3 loop spans 17 amino acids. This chain's CDR3 is CASSIVGDRGPMGGYTF. The DNA for the CDR3 is TGTGCCAGTAGTATAGTAGGAGACAGGGGGCCCATGGGTGGCTACACCTTC.

In its sample, this clone was seen once. This chain joins TRBV2 and TRBJ2-7; unclear D gene. Trimming stripped 1 base from V and 3 bases from J, with 13 bases between. The germline CDR1 and CDR2 sequences are SNHLY and FYNNEI. CDR3 size: 15 residues. CDR3 bases: TGTGCCAGCAGTGAAGGGTCCCTTTCGGGCTACGAGCAGTACTTC. Protein sequence: CASSEGSLSGYEQYF.

V is TRBV6-5 and J is TRBJ2-3, with 10 nucleotides matching TRBD1. The CDR3 spans 14 residues. The ends lost 8 bases at V and 3 bases at J; junction bases unmatched: 5. In germline, CDR1 is MNHEY, CDR2 SVGAGI. As DNA, the CDR3 is TGTGCCAGCGCCCGGGACAGGGGTACAGATACGCAGTATTTT. It translates to CASARDRGTDTQYF.

This clone showed up just once. The chain is built from TRBV10-3 and TRBJ2-7, with D perhaps TRBD2 (6 bases). Germline V gives CDR1 ENHRY, CDR2 SYGVKD. The CDR3 covers 11 residues. CDR3 coding DNA: TGTGCGGGCGGGATAGGCTACGAGCAGTACTTC. It is translated as CAGGIGYEQYF.

This rearrangement joins TRBV7-9 to TRBJ2-7; 9 positions match TRBD1. The CDR3 has 14 residues. Germline CDR1 reads SEHNR; CDR2 reads FQNEAQ (reference sequence). The J segment lost 7 bases and the V segment lost 5 bases, leaving 9 bases of the junction unmatched. CDR3 sequence: CASSPRDRVLEQYF. For the CDR3, the DNA is TGTGCCAGCAGCCCTCGGGACAGGGTTTTGGAGCAGTACTTC.

This clone was seen a single time. The V call is TRBV2, the J call TRBJ2-3; the D gene is possibly TRBD1 (5 bases). The germline V and J ends were trimmed by 1 base and 5 bases, with 13 bases remaining between them. CDR3 length: 15 residues. Germline loops: CDR1 SNHLY, CDR2 FYNNEI. The CDR3 reads CASSEDGQGRDTQYF. The CDR3 bases are TGTGCCAGCAGTGAAGATGGTCAGGGTAGAGATACGCAGTATTTT. The full variable domain, with the rest looked up from reference TRBV2 and TRBJ2-3, is EPEVTQTPSHQVTQMGQEVILRCVPISNHLYFYWYRQILGQKVEFLVSFYNNEISEKSEIFDDQFSVERPDGSNFTLKIRSTKLEDSAMYFCASSEDGQGRDTQYFGPGTRLTVL.

The chain couples TRBV7-2 to TRBJ1-1; 10 bases agree with TRBD1. Trimming cost V 5 bases and J 2 bases; bases outside gene matches: 5. Germline loops: CDR1 SGHTA, CDR2 FQGNSA. This CDR3 has 15 residues. The CDR3 protein is CASSEGTGVNTEAFF. The CDR3 nucleotides read TGTGCCAGCAGCGAAGGGACAGGGGTTAACACTGAAGCTTTCTTT.

This sequence joins TRBV10-1 and TRBJ2-3; no clear D gene. The CDR3 is made up of 13 amino acids. The ends were cut back, 0 bases at V and 4 bases at J, with 5 bases in the middle. The V gene's germline CDR1 is WNHNN and CDR2 SYGVQD (reference sequence). This CDR3 is CASSESGPDTQYF. For the CDR3, the DNA is TGCGCCAGCAGTGAGTCGGGCCCAGATACGCAGTATTTT.